These 25 T cell receptor beta chains were sequenced from one sample in a study of control samples from healthy donors and cancer patients. Generated by immunoSEQ multiplex PCR, the TCRdb table keeps only in-frame clones and is missing some. The top ten hold around an eighth of the sample, which has fewer than 70,000 clones, roughly 90% seen once. Sequencing was performed on PBMCs. These receptors were taken from a man in his sixties with head and neck cancer.

V gene TRBV5-1 combines with J gene TRBJ1-4; unclear D gene. CDR3 length equals 16 residues. CDR1 is SGHRS, CDR2 YFSETQ, per germline. V was cut by 0 bases and J by 2 bases, with 11 bases left in between. The CDR3 reads CASSLDPSGTNEKLFF. The CDR3 DNA reads as TGCGCCAGCAGCTTGGACCCTTCCGGGACTAATGAAAAACTGTTTTTT.

The genes are TRBV6-5 and TRBJ1-1; D call uncertain. Trimming removed 7 bases from V and 2 bases from J, with 11 bases in between. CDR3 length: 13 amino acids. CDR1 is MNHEY, CDR2 SVGAGI, per germline. DNA of the CDR3: TGTGCCAGCACTACGGAATTAAACACTGAAGCTTTCTTT. Its translation: CASTTELNTEAFF.

V usage is TRBV19 and J usage is TRBJ2-3; 10 bases are a match to TRBD1. This CDR3 is built from 15 residues. Germline lookup yields CDR1 LNHDA and CDR2 SQIVND (reference sequence). The V gene end was trimmed by 3 bases and the J gene end by 4 bases; junction bases not matched to a gene: 4. CDR3 region: CASSIGQGVADTQYF. In nucleotides, the CDR3 is TGTGCCAGTAGTATCGGACAGGGGGTAGCAGATACGCAGTATTTT.

J is TRBJ2-6 and V is TRBV9; the D is unclear. V was pared by 3 bases and J by 0 bases, with 13 bases between. The CDR3 is 17 amino acids. Per germline, CDR1 SGDLS and CDR2 YYNGEE. The CDR3 nucleotides read TGTGCCAGCAGCGACCGGACGTTTCCCTCTGGGGCCAACGTCCTGACTTTC. Its translation is CASSDRTFPSGANVLTF. The full variable domain, its missing parts supplied by reference TRBV9 and TRBJ2-6, is DSGVTQTPKHLITATGQRVTLRCSPRSGDLSVYWYQQSLDQGLQFLIQYYNGEERAKGNILERFSAQQFPDLHSELNLSSLELGDSALYFCASSDRTFPSGANVLTFGAGSRLTVL.

The chain links TRBV11-2 to TRBJ2-2; D may be TRBD1 (6 bases). V was cut by 0 bases and J by 5 bases, with 10 bases left in between. The germline CDR1 and CDR2 sequences are SGHAT and FQNNGV. CDR3 size: 15 residues. The CDR3 DNA is TGTGCCAGCAGCTTAGATCAGGGGCGAACCGGGGAGCTGTTTTTT. This gives the protein CASSLDQGRTGELFF.

This clone was seen more than once but under ten times. The chain combines TRBV7-3 with TRBJ1-6, with a tentative D call TRBD1 (5 bases). Trimming cost V 2 bases and J 5 bases, with 13 bases left between them. This CDR3 spans 16 amino acids. The germline gives CDR1 SGHTA, CDR2 FQGTGA. CDR3 in DNA: TGTGCCAGCAGCTTATTCGGCAGGGCGAATAATTCACCCCTCCACTTT. This translates into CASSLFGRANNSPLHF.

The CDR3 nucleotides are TGTGCCAGCAGCCAAGATCTTTGGGCTGCAACTAATGAAAAACTGTTTTTT. Amino acids: CASSQDLWAATNEKLFF. The chain employs TRBV3-1 (or the pseudogene TRBV3-2) and TRBJ1-4; D not resolved. CDR1 LGHDT and CDR2 YNNKEL come from the germline V gene (reference sequence). Trimming removed 0 bases from V and 0 bases from J, with 11 bases in between. The CDR3 covers 17 residues.

The rearrangement joins TRBV5-1 to TRBJ1-4; TRBD1 matches 9 bases. Germline V lookup: CDR1 SGHRS, CDR2 YFSETQ. The V and J ends lost 1 base and 8 bases, in that order; junction bases with no gene match: 6. This CDR3 region has 15 residues. The CDR3 loop is CASSLLGQGLEKLFF. The CDR3 bases are TGCGCCAGCAGCTTGTTGGGACAGGGTTTGGAAAAACTGTTTTTT.

The chain uses TRBV6-5 and TRBJ2-5; TRBD1 aligns across 9 bases. The CDR3 spans 15 residues. Germline CDR1 MNHEY, CDR2 SVGAGI. V shed 5 bases and J 5 bases; nucleotides not matched to a gene: 9. The CDR3 coding sequence is TGTGCCAGCAGTCCCGGGACAGGGTATGGGGAGACCCAGTACTTC. Amino acids: CASSPGTGYGETQYF.

The chain uses TRBV11-2 and TRBJ2-3, with TRBD2 matching 9 bases. From germline, CDR1 is SGHAT and CDR2 FQNNGV. The CDR3 is 17 residues long. Trimming at V came to 4 bases and at J to 3 bases, leaving 11 bases not matched to a gene. The CDR3 bases are TGTGCCAGCAGCTGGGGTGAGCGGGGGGCCAGGACAGATACGCAGTATTTT. Protein product: CASSWGERGARTDTQYF.

For the CDR3, the DNA is TGTGCCAGCAGCTTAGGGCAGGGGGCGGTTTACAATGAGCAGTTCTTC. It encodes CASSLGQGAVYNEQFF. The chain joins TRBV5-5 to TRBJ2-1; 8 nucleotides align to TRBD1. V dropped 2 bases and J dropped 4; count of bases not matched to a gene: 8. The germline gives CDR1 SGHKS, CDR2 YYEKEE (reference sequence). This CDR3 is built from 16 residues.

V and J are TRBV6-6 and TRBJ2-6; tentatively, D is TRBD1 (5 bases). The V gene's germline CDR1 is MNHNY and CDR2 SVGAGI (reference sequence). The ends were cut back, 2 bases at V and 2 bases at J, with 7 bases in the middle. CDR3 length equals 15 residues. The CDR3 bases are TGTGCCAGCAGTTACGTAGGGGCTGGGGCCAACGTCCTGACTTTC. Its protein product is CASSYVGAGANVLTF.

The DNA for the CDR3 is TGTGCCAGCAGCCTTGACAGGGTGGGTAATTCACCCCTCCACTTT. Protein sequence: CASSLDRVGNSPLHF. The J gene is TRBJ1-6, the V gene TRBV7-2, with 7 bases that match TRBD1. V trimming: 5 bases; J trimming: 6 bases; junction bases outside the gene matches: 7. The CDR3 covers 15 residues. Germline V gene lookup returns CDR1 SGHTA and CDR2 FQGNSA. Complete variable domain (other parts from reference TRBV7-2 and TRBJ1-6): GAGVSQSPSNKVTEKGKDVELRCDPISGHTALYWYRQSLGQGLEFLIYFQGNSAPDKSGLPSDRFSAERTGGSVSTLTIQRTQQEDSAVYLCASSLDRVGNSPLHFGNGTRLTVT.

The gene calls are TRBV10-3 and TRBJ1-2, with 7 nucleotides matching TRBD1. This CDR3 is 13 amino acids long. Trimming at V came to 4 bases and at J to 8 bases, leaving 7 bases not matched to a gene. Germline V gene sequence: CDR1 ENHRY, CDR2 SYGVKD. CDR3 loop: CAISGNRGNGYTF. CDR3 DNA: TGTGCCATCAGTGGGAACAGGGGAAACGGCTACACCTTC.

This chain uses TRBV7-2 with TRBJ1-4, with D maybe TRBD1 (5 bases). The CDR3 is 15 amino acids. V lost 0 bases and J 8 bases, leaving 13 bases between the germline ends. Germline CDR1 SGHTA, CDR2 FQGNSA. CDR3 coding DNA: TGTGCCAGCAGCTTAGCGACCACAGGCCGGGAAAAACTGTTTTTT. This encodes CASSLATTGREKLFF. Variable domain in full (rest from reference TRBV7-2 and TRBJ1-4): GAGVSQSPSNKVTEKGKDVELRCDPISGHTALYWYRQSLGQGLEFLIYFQGNSAPDKSGLPSDRFSAERTGGSVSTLTIQRTQQEDSAVYLCASSLATTGREKLFFGSGTQLSVL.

This chain uses TRBV27 with TRBJ2-7, with TRBD1 matching 7 bases. Germline CDR1 is MNHEY and CDR2 is SMNVEV (reference sequence). Trimming cost V 6 bases and J 6 bases; bases outside gene matches: 17. This CDR3 has 16 residues. In DNA form, the CDR3 reads TGTGCCAGCAGCCCCATTGGGGCAGGGGGAAGTGGCGAGCAGTACTTC. It translates to CASSPIGAGGSGEQYF.

The V and J genes are TRBV7-8 and TRBJ1-1; a possible D gene is TRBD1 (5 bases). The CDR3 contains 15 residues. Trimming removed 1 base from V and 4 bases from J, with 13 bases in between. Germline V gene data show CDR1 as SGHVS and CDR2 as FQNEAQ. The CDR3 DNA follows: TGTGCCAGCAGCTTAGGGTGGGGAAGGGGCACTGAAGCTTTCTTT. Amino acid sequence: CASSLGWGRGTEAFF.

The gene calls are TRBV14 and TRBJ2-2, with D unclear. Trimming took 1 base from V and 7 from J, leaving 19 bases between them. CDR3 length: 17 amino acids. Germline V gene lookup returns CDR1 SGHDN and CDR2 FVKESK. The CDR3 is CASSQVFSTSPSGELFF. In DNA form, the CDR3 reads TGTGCCAGCAGCCAAGTATTCTCCACGTCACCGAGCGGGGAGCTGTTTTTT.

J is TRBJ2-1 and V is TRBV18; 8 bases align to TRBD1. Trimming took 6 bases from V and 5 from J; bases not matched to a gene: 9. CDR1 and CDR2 (germline): KGHSH, LQKENI. This CDR3 spans 15 amino acids. Here the CDR3 reads CASSQSTGDHNEQFF. CDR3 bases: TGTGCCAGCTCCCAATCGACAGGGGACCACAATGAGCAGTTCTTC.

This rearrangement joins TRBV7-2 to TRBJ2-1; TRBD2 matches 9 bases. V gave up 5 bases and J gave up 7 bases; unmatched junction bases: 21. Germline CDR1 is SGHTA and CDR2 is FQGNSA. The CDR3 runs to 19 residues. The CDR3 DNA is TGTGCCAGCAGCACAAAACTTGCGCGGCGGGAGGGCCTTGGGAATGAGCAGTTCTTC. As protein: CASSTKLARREGLGNEQFF.

The chain carries TRBV4-1 and TRBJ2-7; D might be TRBD2 (6 bases). CDR1 MGHRA and CDR2 YSYEKL come from the germline V gene. This CDR3 is built from 14 residues. V was clipped by 1 base and J by 4 bases, with 11 bases between them. The CDR3, as DNA: TGCGCCAGCAGCCAAGGGGGCGGGGCGTACGAGCAGTACTTC. Translation gives CASSQGGGAYEQYF.

The chain recombines TRBV29-1 with TRBJ1-4; the D is unclear. With 7 bases removed from V and 5 bases from J, the gap between germline ends came to 11 bases. Germline lookup yields CDR1 SQVTM and CDR2 ANQGSEA. This CDR3 region has 12 residues. CDR3 coding DNA: TGCAGCGGGGGAATAGGGAATGAAAAACTGTTTTTT. Translating gives CSGGIGNEKLFF.

The V gene is TRBV6-2 or TRBV6-3, the J gene TRBJ2-7; the D gene could be TRBD1 or TRBD2 (6 bases each). V was trimmed by 1 base and J by 5 bases, leaving 12 bases between them. CDR3 length: 14 amino acids. Germline V gene sequence: CDR1 MNHEY, CDR2 SVGEGT. CDR3 loop: CASSYFSGGDEQYF. Written as DNA, the CDR3 is TGTGCCAGCAGTTACTTTTCCGGGGGCGACGAGCAGTACTTC.

This chain connects TRBV2 to TRBJ1-6; D perhaps matches TRBD1 (5 bases). Trimming took off 9 bases at V and 0 bases at J, with 6 bases between the two ends. Germline assignment: CDR1 SNHLY and CDR2 FYNNEI. This CDR3 spans 13 amino acids. The CDR3 protein is CARRGSYNSPLHF. Here the CDR3 DNA reads TGTGCCAGAAGGGGCTCCTATAATTCACCCCTCCACTTT.

The chain recombines TRBV7-9 with TRBJ2-3; D gene ambiguous. This CDR3 contains 17 residues. Trimming took 5 bases from V and 0 from J, leaving 18 bases between them. Germline CDR1 SEHNR, CDR2 FQNEAQ (reference sequence). The DNA of the CDR3 is TGTGCCAGCAGCGGCCGACTCGTAATCCTCAGCACAGATACGCAGTATTTT. As protein: CASSGRLVILSTDTQYF.